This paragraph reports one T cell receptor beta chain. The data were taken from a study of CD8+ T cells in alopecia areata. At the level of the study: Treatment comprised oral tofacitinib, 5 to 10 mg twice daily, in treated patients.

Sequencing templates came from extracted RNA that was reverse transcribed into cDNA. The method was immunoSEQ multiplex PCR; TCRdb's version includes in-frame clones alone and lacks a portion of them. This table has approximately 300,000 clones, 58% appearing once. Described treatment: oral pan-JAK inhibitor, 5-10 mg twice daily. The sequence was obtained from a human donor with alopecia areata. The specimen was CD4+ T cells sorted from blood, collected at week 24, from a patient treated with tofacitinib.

The CDR3: CAWSQGGDGQPQHF. The CDR3, as DNA: TGTGCCTGGAGTCAAGGGGGGGATGGGCAGCCCCAGCATTTT. V and J are TRBV30 and TRBJ1-5; TRBD1 is a possible D gene (6 bases). This CDR3 spans 14 amino acids. CDR1 GTSNPN and CDR2 SVGIG come from the germline V gene (reference sequence). Trimming stripped 2 bases from V and 7 bases from J, with 15 bases between.